These T cell receptor beta chains were read from a single sample in a study of T cell repertoires in cytomegalovirus infection. TCRdb re-called the reads with MiXCR, one entry per CDR3 protein. The sample gives fewer than 550,000 distinct CDR3 sequences, about 11% of which show up once; about 9.4% is in the top ten. Sequencing was done on a sample of PBMCs. Receptors were obtained from a human donor in good health (CMV status not recorded). Some clones in this sample may be carry-over from other donors' samples. Each CDR3 is given with its conserved first and last residue. A D gene is named only where the DNA matches it firmly. Clone sizes are given selectively: once, few, many, or a class where the clone is expanded.

TRBV10-3,TRBJ1-2,-,many,CAISEFARGSGYTF,TGTGCCATCAGTGAGTTCGCCAGGGGAAGCGGCTACACCTTC
TRBV28,TRBJ2-7,-,many,CASSFPSRREPHEQYF,TGTGCCAGCAGTTTCCCTTCCCGGAGGGAGCCCCACGAGCAGTACTTC
TRBV7-3,TRBJ2-6,-,-,CASSLTGTTSGANVLTF,TGTGCCAGCAGCTTAACAGGAACAACCTCTGGGGCCAACGTCCTGACTTTC
TRBV5-1,TRBJ2-7,TRBD1,many,CASSLGAGGEQYF,TGCGCCAGCAGCTTGGGGGCAGGGGGCGAGCAGTACTTC
TRBV5-1,TRBJ2-3,TRBD2,-,CASQIPSGGFTDTQYF,TGCGCCAGTCAAATACCTAGCGGGGGGTTCACAGATACGCAGTATTTT
TRBV7-8,TRBJ2-3,TRBD1,many,CASSDRGRAADTQYF,TGTGCCAGCAGCGACAGGGGGCGTGCGGCAGATACGCAGTATTTT
TRBV28,TRBJ2-7,TRBD2,-,CASSPLGVRSGLAAYEQYF,TGTGCCAGCAGCCCCCTGGGGGTCCGCTCAGGGCTAGCGGCCTACGAGCAGTACTTC
TRBV9,TRBJ1-1,-,many,CASSVEPQGWDTEAFF,TGTGCCAGCAGCGTAGAACCGCAGGGGTGGGACACTGAAGCTTTCTTT
TRBV20-1,TRBJ2-2,TRBD2,-,CSARVSGRAGELFF,TGCAGTGCTAGAGTTAGCGGGAGGGCCGGGGAGCTGTTTTTT
TRBV19,TRBJ1-1,-,many,CASRRGTEAFF,TGTGCCAGCCGCCGGGGTACTGAAGCTTTCTTT
TRBV6-1,TRBJ2-7,-,many,CASSGRDLYEQYF,TGTGCCAGCAGTGGCCGGGACCTCTACGAGCAGTACTTC
TRBV20-1,TRBJ2-6,-,many,CSASRRRGANVLTF,TGCAGTGCTAGTCGGCGCCGTGGGGCCAACGTCCTGACTTTC
TRBV19,TRBJ2-3,-,few,CASSASSVATDTQYF,TGTGCCAGTAGTGCCTCTAGCGTCGCCACAGATACGCAGTATTTT
TRBV11-1,TRBJ1-2,-,many,CASSLEVSLPYGYTF,TGTGCCAGCAGCTTAGAAGTTAGCCTCCCGTATGGCTACACCTTC
TRBV7-9,TRBJ1-1,-,many,CASSLSGGVAFF,TGTGCCAGCAGCCTCAGCGGGGGGGTAGCTTTCTTT
TRBV7-6,TRBJ2-5,-,many,CASSALRTDKETQYF,TGTGCCAGCAGCGCTTTGCGGACGGACAAGGAGACCCAGTACTTC
TRBV12-3/TRBV12-4,TRBJ2-1,-,many,CASSPRRPYNEQFF,TGTGCCAGCAGTCCAAGGCGGCCCTACAATGAGCAGTTCTTC
TRBV28,TRBJ2-7,-,many,CASSSATYEQYF,TGTGCCAGCAGTTCCGCCACCTACGAGCAGTACTTC
TRBV6-1,TRBJ2-7,-,many,CASSSVPIYEQYF,TGTGCCAGCAGTTCCGTCCCAATCTACGAGCAGTACTTC
TRBV20-1,TRBJ2-1,TRBD2,few,CSARPLAGGHNEQFF,TGCAGTGCTAGACCACTAGCGGGGGGCCACAATGAGCAGTTCTTC
TRBV7-2,TRBJ2-1,TRBD1,many,CASSSDRDPVF,TGTGCCAGCAGCTCGGACAGGGACCCAGTATTT
TRBV20-1,TRBJ2-1,TRBD2,many,CSARRPGREGEQFF,TGCAGTGCTAGACGACCGGGGAGGGAGGGTGAGCAGTTCTTC
TRBV2,TRBJ2-3,TRBD1,many,CASGHVIEGAMADTQYF,TGTGCCAGCGGCCACGTAATTGAGGGGGCGATGGCAGATACGCAGTATTTT
TRBV30,TRBJ2-2,-,few,CAWRRGPNTGELFF,TGTGCCTGGAGAAGAGGACCGAACACCGGGGAGCTGTTTTTT
TRBV20-1,TRBJ2-7,TRBD1,-,CSARDRGRVNEQYF,TGCAGTGCTAGAGACAGGGGGCGCGTCAACGAGCAGTACTTC
TRBV10-3,TRBJ2-3,TRBD1,many,CATGLSGTGYAGHTDTQYF,TGTGCCACCGGCCTCTCCGGGACAGGATATGCAGGGCACACAGATACGCAGTATTTT
TRBV28,TRBJ2-7,TRBD2,-,CASRSGIKNEQYF,TGTGCCAGCAGAAGCGGGATTAAGAACGAGCAGTACTTC
TRBV20-1,TRBJ1-1,-,-,CSARESRGNTEAFF,TGCAGTGCTAGAGAAAGCAGGGGGAACACTGAAGCTTTCTTT
TRBV20-1,TRBJ1-2,-,many,CSAREQANYGYTF,TGCAGTGCTAGAGAGCAGGCTAACTATGGCTACACCTTC
TRBV20-1,TRBJ2-5,-,-,CSADMGGETQYF,TGCAGTGCCGACATGGGGGGAGAGACCCAGTACTTC
TRBV10-3,TRBJ2-7,-,-,CAISERHLYEQYF,TGTGCCATCAGTGAAAGACACCTCTACGAGCAGTACTTC
TRBV5-4,TRBJ2-1,TRBD2,many,CASSPPPMASGMSSNEQFF,TGTGCCAGCAGCCCTCCTCCGATGGCTAGCGGGATGTCCAGCAATGAGCAGTTCTTC
TRBV29-1,TRBJ2-5,-,few,CSVASRGQETQYF,TGCAGCGTTGCATCCAGGGGACAAGAGACCCAGTACTTC
TRBV7-2,TRBJ2-7,TRBD2,many,CASSLGASGRGISYEQYF,TGTGCCAGCAGCTTAGGGGCTAGCGGGAGGGGGATCTCCTACGAGCAGTACTTC
TRBV27,TRBJ2-2,-,many,CASSFSWTGNTGELFF,TGTGCCAGCAGTTTCTCATGGACGGGGAACACCGGGGAGCTGTTTTTT
TRBV28,TRBJ2-7,TRBD2,many,CASSLPRGASGSPGQYF,TGTGCCAGCAGCTTACCTCGGGGGGCTAGCGGGAGCCCGGGGCAGTACTTC
TRBV5-1,TRBJ1-2,-,-,CASSSGTDQTYGYTF,TGCGCCAGCAGCAGCGGGACGGATCAAACCTATGGCTACACCTTC
TRBV20-1,TRBJ2-7,-,many,CSAPFRGYEQYF,TGCAGTGCCCCCTTCAGGGGATACGAGCAGTACTTC
TRBV28,TRBJ2-7,-,many,CASTSGQGVREQYF,TGTGCCAGCACCTCCGGGCAGGGTGTAAGGGAGCAGTACTTC
TRBV20-1,TRBJ1-1,-,-,CSAFQGNTEAFF,TGCAGTGCTTTTCAGGGGAACACTGAAGCTTTCTTT
TRBV20-1,TRBJ2-1,TRBD1,many,CSASLTGHHEQFF,TGCAGTGCTAGTTTGACAGGGCACCATGAGCAGTTCTTC
TRBV19,TRBJ2-6,-,many,CASMSAGIGANVLTF,TGTGCCAGTATGAGCGCAGGGATAGGGGCCAACGTCCTGACTTTC
TRBV28,TRBJ2-5,-,many,CASSFRAGRETQYF,TGTGCCAGCAGTTTCAGGGCGGGAAGGGAGACCCAGTACTTC
TRBV7-9,TRBJ2-1,TRBD2,many,CASSDVAGVNEQFF,TGTGCCAGCAGCGATGTGGCGGGAGTGAATGAGCAGTTCTTC
TRBV7-9,TRBJ1-5,TRBD1,many,CASSRSGQVDQPQHF,TGTGCCAGCAGCCGAAGTGGACAGGTGGATCAGCCCCAGCATTTT
TRBV7-6,TRBJ2-7,TRBD2,many,CASSFRTPGREGNYEQYF,TGTGCCAGCAGTTTCCGAACCCCCGGGAGGGAGGGTAATTACGAGCAGTACTTC
TRBV6-5,TRBJ2-7,TRBD2,many,CASSYGPGLAHYEQYF,TGTGCCAGCAGTTACGGTCCGGGACTAGCGCACTACGAGCAGTACTTC
TRBV10-3,TRBJ2-1,TRBD2,-,CAISGGLASDYEQFF,TGTGCCATCAGTGGCGGACTAGCGTCTGACTATGAGCAGTTCTTC
TRBV12-5,TRBJ1-5,TRBD1,many,CASGRPGQGIYSNQPQHF,TGTGCTAGTGGCCGACCGGGACAGGGGATATATAGCAATCAGCCCCAGCATTTT
TRBV6-1,TRBJ2-7,-,many,CASSEFDEQYF,TGTGCCAGCAGCGAGTTTGACGAGCAGTACTTC
TRBV11-3,TRBJ2-3,-,few,CASSPRQGGEDTQYF,TGTGCCAGCAGCCCTAGGCAGGGGGGGGAAGATACGCAGTATTTT
TRBV7-3,TRBJ2-3,-,many,CASSLYGKGTDTQYF,TGTGCCAGCAGCTTATATGGGAAGGGCACAGATACGCAGTATTTT
TRBV2,TRBJ2-3,TRBD1,many,CASSAEGARADTQYF,TGTGCCAGCAGTGCTGAGGGGGCTAGGGCAGATACGCAGTATTTT
TRBV27,TRBJ1-1,-,many,CASSSYMGTEAFF,TGTGCCAGCAGTTCTTACATGGGAACTGAAGCTTTCTTT
TRBV6-1,TRBJ2-1,TRBD2,many,CATNWGEGNEQFF,TGTGCCACCAACTGGGGGGAGGGGAATGAGCAGTTCTTC